This record concerns one T cell receptor beta chain sequence. The same CDR3 can be traced to other DNA sequences in this sample. Germline CDR1 is SGHTA and CDR2 is FQGNSA. V lost 5 bases to trimming and J lost 8 bases; unmatched junction nucleotides: 7. The CDR3 sequence is 14 residues long. The data stem from a study of beta chain features in type 1 diabetes. Turning to the study itself: Examination covered approximately 100 million sorted cells spanning all samples.

Isolated RNA was reverse transcribed in full, so expressed TCRB transcripts were sequenced. Profiling relied on immunoSEQ multiplex PCR, and the TCRdb table lists in-frame clones only, not all of them. The sample carries about 140,000 clones, 9% to 10% recorded once. The sequenced material came from central memory CD4+ T cells from blood. This chain joins TRBV7-2 and TRBJ1-2; 11 bases agree with TRBD1. The receptor comes from a woman between 40 and 50 years old in good health. DNA for the CDR3: TGTGCCAGCAGCGCCGGACAGGGGGCGGTGGGCTACACCTTC. Its translation: CASSAGQGAVGYTF.